A single T cell receptor (beta chain) is shown here with its context. This clone's antigen is unknown. Base qualities are not at hand, and no much larger clone is one base apart. The trial excluded patients who had a history of autoimmune disease or who were on systemic immunosuppression. Peripheral blood for TCR sequencing was collected from all dose cohorts at baseline, on cycle 4 day 1, and on cycle 7 day 1. The samples were taken from a phase I, first-in-human, multicenter, open-label dose-escalation trial of ivuxolimab. Adults with locally advanced or metastatic melanoma, renal cell, hepatocellular, or head and neck squamous cell carcinoma were enrolled in the trial. Before TCR sequencing, CD4+ and CD8+ T cells were separately sorted from peripheral blood. This sample was included in a study of OX40 agonist ivuxolimab in advanced cancers. About the study as a whole: Ivuxolimab was a fully human IgG2 agonistic monoclonal antibody targeting the costimulatory receptor OX40 (CD134). Prior anti-PD-1, anti-PD-L1 or anti-CTLA-4 therapy was permitted, and checkpoint inhibitors had been received by roughly 40% of dose-escalation patients. Partial responses occurred in three dose-escalation patients, of whom one had hepatocellular carcinoma and two had cutaneous melanoma. Intravenous ivuxolimab was administered to patients every 2 weeks at six dose levels: 0.01, 0.1, 0.3, 1.5, 3 and 10 mg/kg. A male proportion of 82.7% and a mean age of approximately 60 years, ranging from roughly 23 to 90, were recorded for the dose-escalation cohort. Peripheral TCRbeta sequencing aimed to test whether ivuxolimab altered TCR sequence diversity and caused clonal T-cell expansion. The paper covers the monotherapy dose-escalation part of the phase I ivuxolimab trial, which included N ≈ 50 patients. Of the roughly 51 dose-escalation patients, hepatocellular carcinoma was present in approximately 20, melanoma in around 15, renal cell carcinoma in 9 and head and neck cancer in 9. Study-wide conclusions, independent of this receptor: After ivuxolimab, expanded clones were on average more numerous among CD8+ T cells than among CD4+ T cells. In partial responders in the 0.1-3.0 mg/kg groups, normalized peripheral clonal expansion was found to be among the lowest, especially among CD8+ T cells. Clonal expansion of both CD4+ and CD8+ blood T cells was observed from baseline to week 6 at doses 0.1 to 3.0 mg/kg. The antigen specificity of the peripheral T cells that underwent clonal expansion was not determined. Low levels of normalized T-cell clonal expansion were also seen in some patients who did not respond.

The CDR3 starts with the cysteine, ends with the phenylalanine, and has 14 residues. Here the CDR3 DNA is all that survives: 42 bases in frame from base 1. After removal of 6 bases from V and 6 bases from J, the junction retains 3 bases not matched to a gene. CDR1 and CDR2, looked up from the germline V gene, are SGHRS and YFSETQ. Genomic DNA was extracted from sorted cells for sequencing of the TCRbeta CDR3 region. TCRbeta CDR3 regions were sequenced using the immunoSEQ Assay. TCRdb took over this immuneACCESS table, retaining in-frame rearrangements with V and J assigned. Such tables are incomplete; in checked studies, under half of the missing clones stem from an unresolved V gene, and the remainder is unexplained. Here the sample has about 55,000 clones; more than 70% occur a single time. The top ten constitute about 1.5% of the sample.

The clonotype comes from an adult with an advanced solid tumor such as melanoma, head and neck, liver or kidney cancer. Material: CD4+ or CD8+ T cells sorted from blood, obtained in a trial of the OX40 agonist ivuxolimab. This chain is built from TRBV5-1 and TRBJ2-1; 13 bases in between match TRBD2. The nucleotide sequence is given as TGCGCCAGCACAAGGACTAGCGGGAGCAATGAGCAGTTCTTC. Translated, this is CASTRTSGSNEQFF.